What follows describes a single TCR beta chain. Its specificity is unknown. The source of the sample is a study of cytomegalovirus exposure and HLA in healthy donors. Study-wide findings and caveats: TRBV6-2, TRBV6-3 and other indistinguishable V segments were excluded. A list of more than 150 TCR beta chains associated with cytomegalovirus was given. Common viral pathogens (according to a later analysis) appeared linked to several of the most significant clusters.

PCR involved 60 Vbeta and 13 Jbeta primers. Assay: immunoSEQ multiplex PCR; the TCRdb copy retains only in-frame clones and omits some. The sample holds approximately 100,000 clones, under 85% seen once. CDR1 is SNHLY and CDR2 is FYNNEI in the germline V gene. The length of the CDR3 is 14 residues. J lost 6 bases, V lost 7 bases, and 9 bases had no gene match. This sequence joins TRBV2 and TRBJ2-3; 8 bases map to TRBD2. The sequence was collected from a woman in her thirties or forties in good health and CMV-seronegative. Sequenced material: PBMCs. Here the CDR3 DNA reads TGTGCCAGCACAATGGCGGGGGGATTGGATACGCAGTATTTT. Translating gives CASTMAGGLDTQYF.